A single sample gave rise to the 8 T cell receptor beta chains below, sequenced in a study of blood T cell repertoires in COVID-19. Libraries were prepared by immunoSEQ multiplex PCR; TCRdb keeps only in-frame clonotypes and omits some of them. The repertoire consists of around 68,000 clones, with around 90% occurring once and the leading ten covering approximately 7%. Sequenced: peripheral blood. The receptors originated from a man over 45 with active COVID-19.

This chain joins TRBV3-1 (or the pseudogene TRBV3-2) and TRBJ2-2; D is possibly TRBD2 (6 bases). Trimming cost V 4 bases and J 2 bases, with 11 bases left between them. The CDR3 length is 15 residues. Germline V gene sequence: CDR1 LGHDT, CDR2 YNNKEL (reference sequence). The CDR3 DNA sequence: TGTGCCAGCAGCCCCGGGACTCCAAACACCGGGGAGCTGTTTTTT. Translated, it gives CASSPGTPNTGELFF.

The chain carries TRBV29-1 and TRBJ1-1; possible D gene TRBD1, 5 bases. The CDR3 runs to 13 residues. Germline CDR1 reads SQVTM; CDR2 reads ANQGSEA. Trimming pared 4 bases from V and 2 bases from J, leaving 11 bases between. The CDR3 sequence is CSVAGHLNTEAFF. As DNA, the CDR3 is TGCAGCGTTGCAGGACACCTCAACACTGAAGCTTTCTTT.

This clone was seen a single time. The rearrangement links TRBV24-1 to TRBJ2-2, with D maybe TRBD2 (5 bases). CDR3 length: 13 residues. V was cut by 12 bases and J by 7 bases, with 17 bases left in between. The germline gives CDR1 KGHDR, CDR2 SFDVKD. CDR3 sequence: CASTNGVSGELFF. The DNA of the CDR3 is TGTGCCTCGACTAACGGGGTTAGCGGGGAGCTGTTTTTT.

The rearrangement joins TRBV30 to TRBJ2-7, with a weak D call TRBD1 (5 bases). The germline V and J ends were trimmed by 0 bases and 2 bases, with 17 bases remaining between them. This CDR3 region has 16 residues. The germline CDR1 and CDR2 sequences are GTSNPN and SVGIG (reference sequence). Here the CDR3 reads CAWSVRGRVVAYEQYF. The CDR3 DNA follows: TGTGCCTGGAGTGTACGAGGCAGGGTGGTCGCCTACGAGCAGTACTTC.

This sequence joins TRBV18 and TRBJ2-1; 8 bases agree with TRBD2. Germline lookup yields CDR1 KGHSH and CDR2 LQKENI. V trimming: 6 bases; J trimming: 3 bases; junction bases outside the gene matches: 7. The CDR3 length is 15 residues. CDR3 DNA sequence: TGTGCCAGCTCGCTCGGGGGGGAGAGCTACAATGAGCAGTTCTTC. Translated: CASSLGGESYNEQFF.

This chain joins TRBV11-3 and TRBJ2-3, with 7 positions matching TRBD2. Trimming removed 7 bases from V and 2 bases from J; junction bases left unmatched: 6. Germline loops: CDR1 SGHNT, CDR2 YENEEA. The CDR3 runs 14 residues. Here the CDR3 DNA reads TGTGCCAGCAAAGGGGACTACACCACAGATACGCAGTATTTT. Its protein is CASKGDYTTDTQYF.

The chain recombines TRBV19 with TRBJ1-4; D is ambiguous. There are 14 residues in the CDR3. The V and J ends lost 7 bases and 7 bases respectively, with 16 bases between them. Germline CDR1 reads LNHDA; CDR2 reads SQIVND (reference sequence). Written as DNA, the CDR3 is TGTGCCAGTACGGTATCAGGAAACGGTGAAAAACTGTTTTTT. Encoded protein: CASTVSGNGEKLFF.

The genes are TRBV27 and TRBJ2-3; a weak D match, TRBD2 (5 bases). The germline gives CDR1 MNHEY, CDR2 SMNVEV (reference sequence). This CDR3 is built from 11 residues. V was clipped by 9 bases and J by 6 bases, with 10 bases between them. CDR3: CASLGVDTQYF. In DNA form, the CDR3 reads TGTGCCAGTTTGGGAGTGGATACGCAGTATTTT.